Included here is one T cell receptor (beta chain) sequence, with context. The antigen is unknown. Positive CCR7 selection of CD45RO-negative cells yielded the naive CD8 cells, and terminally differentiated effector memory CD45RA+ cells were excluded. Nashville, Tennessee was home to all donors, each a Caucasian adult. The data were produced by immunoSEQ multiplex PCR, yet TCRdb's version contains in-frame clones alone and is incomplete. In the table there are about 2.2 million clones, more than 85% of which are singletons. Germline V gene lookup returns CDR1 SGHRS and CDR2 YFSETQ. The CDR3 is made up of 13 amino acids. Trimming removed 3 bases at V and 1 base at J, with 6 bases between. The data stem from a study of shared clonotypes between healthy human individuals. Broader study findings: Generation probabilities were higher for clonotypes shared across all four sorted-subset donors than for unshared ones. The expectation was that sequencing depth would affect clonotype sharing among donors.

Sequencing was done on a sample of naive CD8+ T cells from PBMCs. The sequence was collected from a man between 18 and 29 years old in good health. Some clones in this sample may be carry-over from other donors' samples. The chain links TRBV5-1 to TRBJ2-3; D remains unclear. In DNA form, the CDR3 reads TGCGCCAGCAGCTGGCAGGGCACAGATACGCAGTATTTT. Its protein product is CASSWQGTDTQYF.